Described below is a single T cell receptor (beta chain) sequence and its context. This specimen belongs to a study of somatic mutations in cytotoxic T cells in rheumatoid arthritis. The germline CDR1 and CDR2 sequences are SGHAT and FQNNGV. The CDR3 contains 11 residues. V was shortened by 3 bases and J by 6 bases, with 6 bases between the two germline ends. Measured with immunoSEQ multiplex PCR; TCRdb has only the in-frame clones, and not every one. Among about 18,000 clones, 80% were seen once, and the ten largest hold about 28%. This rearrangement joins TRBV11-2 to TRBJ2-7; D uncertain. The source material was CD8+ T cells sorted from blood. This TCR came from an adult with rheumatoid arthritis. The CDR3 spells CASSLTFEQYF. Here the CDR3 DNA reads TGTGCCAGCAGCTTGACTTTCGAGCAGTACTTC.